In its sample, the clone carrying this T cell receptor (beta chain) was seen once. The sample belongs to a study of T cell responses to AZD1222 COVID-19 vaccine. The method was immunoSEQ multiplex PCR; TCRdb's version includes in-frame clones alone and lacks a portion of them. The sample comprises 100,000 to 150,000 clones, about 90% of which are singletons, and about 4.4% rests with the top ten. Looked up from germline, CDR1 is LNHDA and CDR2 is SQIVND (reference sequence). The CDR3 sequence is 17 residues long. J was trimmed by 0 bases and V by 2 bases; bases with no gene match: 10. This TCR was recovered from an adult in good health. Sample: peripheral blood, taken on day 0 of MenACWY control vaccination. J is TRBJ2-7 and V is TRBV19; TRBD2 aligns across 7 bases. CDR3 nucleotides: TGTGCCAGTAGTATATTGGCGAGCGGGGTGAGCTCCTACGAGCAGTACTTC. This translates into CASSILASGVSSYEQYF.